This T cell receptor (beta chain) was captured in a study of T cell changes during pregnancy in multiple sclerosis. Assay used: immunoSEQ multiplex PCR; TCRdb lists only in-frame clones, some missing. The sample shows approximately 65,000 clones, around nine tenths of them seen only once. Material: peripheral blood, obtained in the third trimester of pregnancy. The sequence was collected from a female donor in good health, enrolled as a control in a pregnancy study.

The CDR3 region is CASSASGGYTDTQYF. The CDR3 region has the DNA TGTGCCAGCAGCGCGAGCGGGGGGTACACAGATACGCAGTATTTT. The genes are TRBV9 and TRBJ2-3; 9 nucleotides match TRBD2. Looked up from germline, CDR1 is SGDLS and CDR2 is YYNGEE. This CDR3 has 15 amino acids. After removal of 3 bases from V and 2 bases from J, the junction contained 4 bases not matched to a gene.